The 14 T cell receptor beta chains below all came from one sample that was sequenced in a study of blood T cells in healthy people across ages. A sample-barcoded 5' primer and a J-beta primer mix were used in a second PCR of about 6 to 11 cycles. TCRdb re-analysed the 5' RACE reads in MiXCR, keeping a single row per CDR3 protein. The data hold fewer than 700,000 distinct CDR3 sequences, with over 40% observed a single time. Material for sequencing was blood. The receptors here all came from a man older than 75 in good health.

This chain joins TRBV19 and TRBJ1-1; perhaps TRBD1 as D (6 bases). The V gene's germline CDR1 is LNHDA and CDR2 SQIVND (reference sequence). This CDR3 spans 16 amino acids. Between the trimmed V and J ends, which lost 2 bases and 4 bases, there was a span of 17 bases. DNA for the CDR3: TGTGCCAGTAGTATAACCCCAGGGGCGAGGAGCACTGAAGCTTTCTTT. Encoded protein: CASSITPGARSTEAFF.

The J gene is TRBJ2-5, the V gene TRBV6-5; 8 nucleotides align to TRBD1. The J call is in doubt because the DNA end fits TRBJ2-7 better. This CDR3 has 16 amino acids. The germline gives CDR1 MNHEY, CDR2 SVGAGI. The CDR3, as DNA: TGTGCCAGCAGTTACTCGACAGGGGTTGGGTTCTACGAGCAGTACTTC. This gives the protein CASSYSTGVGFYEQYF.

The rearrangement links TRBV5-1 to TRBJ2-5; 9 bases align to TRBD2. J was trimmed by 2 bases and V by 4 bases; bases with no gene match: 9. Germline V gene sequence: CDR1 SGHRS, CDR2 YFSETQ. The CDR3 extends over 16 amino acids. As DNA, the CDR3 is TGCGCCAGCAGCCCCTCACCCGCGGGAGGGCAAGAGACCCAGTACTTC. The encoded protein is CASSPSPAGGQETQYF.

The V call is TRBV29-1, the J call TRBJ1-5; 9 bases fit TRBD1. Looked up from germline, CDR1 is SQVTM and CDR2 is ANQGSEA. J gave up 2 bases and V 6 bases, and 5 bases lay outside the gene matches. The CDR3 is made up of 14 amino acids. CDR3 sequence reads: CSVITGGGNQPQHF. The CDR3 DNA reads as TGCAGCGTAATAACAGGGGGCGGCAATCAGCCCCAGCATTTT.

As regards this clonotype: The junction differs from germline at one of its ends, possibly a read error. The V and J genes are TRBV12-3 or TRBV12-4 and TRBJ1-1; TRBD1 agrees at 7 bases. The CDR3 spans 13 residues. The CDR3 DNA sequence: TGTGCCAGCGGTTTCCGGGACAGTGCTGAAGCTTTCTTT. Amino acid sequence: CASGFRDSAEAFF.

In its sample, this clonotype was seen once. The chain joins TRBV7-2 to TRBJ2-1; 9 nucleotides line up with TRBD2. Matching the DNA end better, TRBJ2-7 makes the J call doubtful. Germline V gene sequence: CDR1 SGHTA, CDR2 FQGNSA. This CDR3 is 15 amino acids long. DNA of the CDR3: TGTGCCAGCGGGAGGGCTAGCGGGACCGTAAGGGAGCAGTACTTC. As protein: CASGRASGTVREQYF.

In this sample, this clonotype turned up a few times. The chain has TRBV7-8 and TRBJ1-5; 7 positions agree with TRBD1. There are 18 residues in the CDR3. V shed 2 bases, J shed 0 bases, and the junction held 10 bases outside the gene matches. CDR1 is SGHVS and CDR2 is FQNEAQ in the germline V gene. CDR3 nucleotide sequence: TGTGCCAGCAGCTTACCGCGTGGCGACAGGGATAGCAATCAGCCCCAGCATTTT. The encoded protein is CASSLPRGDRDSNQPQHF.

The CDR3 sequence: CASSYLALGEQFF. The CDR3 DNA sequence: TGTGCCAGCAGTTACCTAGCGCTTGGTGAGCAGTTCTTC. V is TRBV6-2 or TRBV6-3 and J is TRBJ2-1, with D possibly being TRBD2 (6 bases). The CDR3 consists of 13 residues. V shed 2 bases and J shed 9 bases, with 11 bases lying between them. The V gene's germline CDR1 is MNHEY and CDR2 SVGEGT.

This clonotype was picked up a small number of times. The chain joins TRBV6-2 or TRBV6-3 to TRBJ1-1; 11 nucleotides line up with TRBD1. V was clipped by 4 bases and J by 9 bases; unmatched bases: 4. This CDR3 comprises 13 residues. CDR1 is MNHEY, CDR2 SVGEGT, per germline. The CDR3 sequence is CASSSDRGLKAFF. For the CDR3, the DNA is TGTGCCAGCAGTTCGGACAGGGGGCTAAAAGCTTTCTTT.

The V call is TRBV24-1, the J call TRBJ2-7; 10 positions match TRBD1. The CDR3 spans 16 residues. In germline, CDR1 is KGHDR, CDR2 SFDVKD. V dropped 3 bases and J dropped 4; count of bases not matched to a gene: 8. The CDR3 region is CATSDVGDRGLYEQYF. CDR3 sequence (DNA): TGTGCCACCAGTGATGTCGGGGACAGGGGACTTTACGAGCAGTACTTC.

The V gene is TRBV11-2, the J gene TRBJ2-7; 11 nucleotides line up with TRBD2. With V trimmed by 1 base and J by 4 bases, 27 bases remained unmatched. Germline V gene lookup returns CDR1 SGHAT and CDR2 FQNNGV. CDR3 length: 23 amino acids. CDR3 region: CASSLVWGSTGQVTSGSRYEQYF. CDR3 DNA: TGTGCCAGCAGCTTAGTTTGGGGATCAACAGGGCAGGTCACTAGCGGGAGTAGATACGAGCAGTACTTC.

This clonotype was counted ten times or more. The rearrangement links TRBV29-1 to TRBJ1-1; TRBD1 might be the D (5 bases). The germline gives CDR1 SQVTM, CDR2 ANQGSEA. The CDR3 length is 12 residues. V was clipped by 7 bases and J by 1 base, with 10 bases between them. The CDR3 region has the DNA TGCAGCGCTACCCAGGGGAACACTGAAGCTTTCTTT. It encodes CSATQGNTEAFF.

The chain carries TRBV6-2 or TRBV6-3 and TRBJ2-5; no firm D call. The CDR3 length is 14 residues. The germline V gene has CDR1 MNHEY and CDR2 SVGEGT. V dropped 2 bases and J dropped 2 bases, with 9 bases sitting between them. The CDR3 here is CASSYASKQETQYF. CDR3 nucleotides: TGTGCCAGCAGTTACGCGAGTAAACAAGAGACCCAGTACTTC.

Here the CDR3 reads CASRSSDRGNTEAFF. The CDR3 nucleotides are TGTGCCAGCAGGTCTTCGGACAGGGGGAACACTGAAGCTTTCTTT. The chain recombines TRBV2 with TRBJ1-1; 9 nucleotides align to TRBD1. Germline assignment: CDR1 SNHLY and CDR2 FYNNEI. J was trimmed by 1 base and V by 6 bases; bases with no gene match: 6. CDR3 length: 15 amino acids.